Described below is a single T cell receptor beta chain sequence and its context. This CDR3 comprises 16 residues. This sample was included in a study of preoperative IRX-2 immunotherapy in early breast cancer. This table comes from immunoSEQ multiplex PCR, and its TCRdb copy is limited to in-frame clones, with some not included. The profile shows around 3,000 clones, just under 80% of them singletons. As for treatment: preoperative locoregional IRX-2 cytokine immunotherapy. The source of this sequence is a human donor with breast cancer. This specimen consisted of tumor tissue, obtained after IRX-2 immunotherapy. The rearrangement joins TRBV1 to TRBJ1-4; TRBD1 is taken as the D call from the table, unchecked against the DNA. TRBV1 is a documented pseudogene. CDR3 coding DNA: TGCGCCAGCAGCCAAGCCCCGGGACAGCGGGATGAAAAACTGTTTTTT. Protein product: CASSQAPGQRDEKLFF.